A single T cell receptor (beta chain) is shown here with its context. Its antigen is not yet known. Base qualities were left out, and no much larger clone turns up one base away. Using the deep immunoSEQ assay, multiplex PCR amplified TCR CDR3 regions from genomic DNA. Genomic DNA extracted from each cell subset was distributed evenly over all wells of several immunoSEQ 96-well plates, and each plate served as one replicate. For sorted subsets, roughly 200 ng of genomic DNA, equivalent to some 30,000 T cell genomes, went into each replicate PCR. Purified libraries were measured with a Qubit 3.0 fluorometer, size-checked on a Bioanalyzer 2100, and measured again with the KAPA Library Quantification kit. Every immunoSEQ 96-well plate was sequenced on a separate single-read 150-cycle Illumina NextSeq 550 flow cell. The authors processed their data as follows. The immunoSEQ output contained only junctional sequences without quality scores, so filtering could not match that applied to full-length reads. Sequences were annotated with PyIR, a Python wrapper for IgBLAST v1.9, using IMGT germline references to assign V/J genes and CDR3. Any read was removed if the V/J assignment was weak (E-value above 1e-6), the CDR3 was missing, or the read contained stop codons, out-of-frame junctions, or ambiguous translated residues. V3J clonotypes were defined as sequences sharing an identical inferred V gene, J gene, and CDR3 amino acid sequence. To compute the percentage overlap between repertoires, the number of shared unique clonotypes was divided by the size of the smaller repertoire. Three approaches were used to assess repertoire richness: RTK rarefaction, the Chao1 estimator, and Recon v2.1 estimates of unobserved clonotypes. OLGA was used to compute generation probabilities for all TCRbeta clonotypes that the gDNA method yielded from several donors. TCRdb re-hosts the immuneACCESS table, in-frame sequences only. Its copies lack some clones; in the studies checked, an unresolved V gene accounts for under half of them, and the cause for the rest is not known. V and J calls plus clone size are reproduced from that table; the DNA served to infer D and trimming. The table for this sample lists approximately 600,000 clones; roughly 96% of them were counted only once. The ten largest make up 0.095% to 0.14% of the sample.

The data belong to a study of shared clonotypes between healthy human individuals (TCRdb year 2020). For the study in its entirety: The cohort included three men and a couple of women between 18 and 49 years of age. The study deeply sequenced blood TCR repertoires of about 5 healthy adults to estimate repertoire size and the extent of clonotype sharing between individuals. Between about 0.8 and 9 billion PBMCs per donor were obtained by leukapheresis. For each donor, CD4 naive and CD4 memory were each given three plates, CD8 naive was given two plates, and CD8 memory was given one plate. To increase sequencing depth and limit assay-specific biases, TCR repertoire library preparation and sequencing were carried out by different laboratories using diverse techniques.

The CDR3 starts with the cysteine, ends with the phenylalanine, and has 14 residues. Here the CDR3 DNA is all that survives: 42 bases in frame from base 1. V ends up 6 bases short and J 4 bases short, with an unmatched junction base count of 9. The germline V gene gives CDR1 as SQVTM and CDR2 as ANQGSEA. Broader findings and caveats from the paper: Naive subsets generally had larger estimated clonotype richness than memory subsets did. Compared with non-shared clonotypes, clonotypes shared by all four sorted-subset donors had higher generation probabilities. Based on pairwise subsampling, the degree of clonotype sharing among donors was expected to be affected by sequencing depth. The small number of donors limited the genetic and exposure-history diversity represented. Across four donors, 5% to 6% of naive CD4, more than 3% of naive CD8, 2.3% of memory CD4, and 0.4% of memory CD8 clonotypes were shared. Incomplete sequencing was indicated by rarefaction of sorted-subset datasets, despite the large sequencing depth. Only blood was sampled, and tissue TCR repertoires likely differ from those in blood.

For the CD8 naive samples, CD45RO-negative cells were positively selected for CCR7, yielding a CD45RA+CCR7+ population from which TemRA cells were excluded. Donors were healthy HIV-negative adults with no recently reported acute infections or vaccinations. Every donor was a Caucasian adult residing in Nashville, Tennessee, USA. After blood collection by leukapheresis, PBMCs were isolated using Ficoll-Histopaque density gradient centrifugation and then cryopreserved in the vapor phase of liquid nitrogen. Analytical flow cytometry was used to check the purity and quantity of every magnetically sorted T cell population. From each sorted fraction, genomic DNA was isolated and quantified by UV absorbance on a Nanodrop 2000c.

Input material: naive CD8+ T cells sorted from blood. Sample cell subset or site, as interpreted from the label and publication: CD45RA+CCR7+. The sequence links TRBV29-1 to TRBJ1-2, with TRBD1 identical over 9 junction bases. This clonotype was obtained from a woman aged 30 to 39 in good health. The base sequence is TGCAGCGTAAGAGACGGGACAGGGTTCTATGGCTACACCTTC. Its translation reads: CSVRDGTGFYGYTF.